This entry concerns a single T cell receptor (beta chain). Its antigen remains unidentified. This sample was taken from a study of cytomegalovirus exposure and HLA in healthy donors. The repertoire was sequenced with immunoSEQ multiplex PCR; TCRdb's copy has only in-frame clones and lacks some. The table records 95,000 to 120,000 clones, nearly 97% of them present only once. V shed 4 bases, J shed 6 bases, and the junction held 5 bases outside the gene matches. The CDR3 runs 15 residues. The germline gives CDR1 MGHRA, CDR2 YSYEKL. General study points: TCR sequences were mostly rare, though some public TCRs occurred in many donors. TCR clusters originating in the first cohort tended to co-occur in the 100 to 150 validation repertoires, according to a later analysis.

The J gene is TRBJ2-1, the V gene TRBV4-1, with 11 bases identical to TRBD2. This TCR derives from a woman aged 18-35 years in good health and CMV-seronegative. The sample consisted of PBMCs. The CDR3 protein is CASSPLAGGLNEQFF. DNA for the CDR3: TGCGCCAGCAGCCCTCTAGCGGGGGGCCTCAATGAGCAGTTCTTC.